Presented here are 3 T cell receptor beta chains from one specimen sequenced in a study of neoadjuvant anti-PD-1 for oral cavity cancer. Method: immunoSEQ multiplex PCR; TCRdb's copy keeps in-frame clones and lacks some. The repertoire holds approximately 67,000 clones, with about four fifths as singletons. Specimen: PBMCs, collected before nivolumab (anti-PD-1) treatment. The origin of the receptors is a person between 35 and 79 years old with oral cavity squamous cell carcinoma.

The chain is built from TRBV2 and TRBJ1-1; unclear D gene. CDR1 SNHLY and CDR2 FYNNEI come from the germline V gene. The CDR3 runs to 11 residues. Deletions cut 4 bases from V and 4 bases from J, with 4 bases between. In DNA, the CDR3 is TGTGCCAGCAGTGGTGGCACTGAAGCTTTCTTT. As protein: CASSGGTEAFF.

J is TRBJ2-7 and V is TRBV27, with D perhaps matching TRBD2 (6 bases). Germline V lookup: CDR1 MNHEY, CDR2 SMNVEV (reference sequence). The V gene lost 7 bases and the J gene lost 0 bases, with 13 bases spanning the gap. The CDR3 sequence is 14 residues long. CDR3 loop: CASMRDGSSYEQYF. Written as DNA, the CDR3 is TGTGCCAGCATGCGGGACGGGAGCTCCTACGAGCAGTACTTC.

The chain carries TRBV10-3 and TRBJ2-3; the match to TRBD2 covers 7 bases. The germline V gene has CDR1 ENHRY and CDR2 SYGVKD. The length of the CDR3 is 14 residues. With 6 bases clipped from V and 5 bases from J, the junction kept 8 bases outside the gene matches. CDR3 sequence: CAISQRDRGDTQYF. In DNA form, the CDR3 reads TGTGCCATCAGCCAGCGGGATCGTGGAGATACGCAGTATTTT.